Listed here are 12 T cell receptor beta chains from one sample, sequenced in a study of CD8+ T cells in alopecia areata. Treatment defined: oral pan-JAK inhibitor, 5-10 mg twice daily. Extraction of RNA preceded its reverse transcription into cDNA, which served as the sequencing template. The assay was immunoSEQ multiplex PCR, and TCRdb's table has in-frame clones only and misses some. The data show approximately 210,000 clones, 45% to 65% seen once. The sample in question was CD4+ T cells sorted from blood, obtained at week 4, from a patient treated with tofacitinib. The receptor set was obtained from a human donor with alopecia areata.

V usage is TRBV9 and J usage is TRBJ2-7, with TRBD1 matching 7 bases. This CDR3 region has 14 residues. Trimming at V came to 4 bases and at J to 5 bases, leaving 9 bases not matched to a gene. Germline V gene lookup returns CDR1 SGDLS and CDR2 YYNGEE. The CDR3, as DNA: TGTGCCAGCAGCAAACCTGGGACAGCACACGAGCAGTACTTC. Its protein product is CASSKPGTAHEQYF.

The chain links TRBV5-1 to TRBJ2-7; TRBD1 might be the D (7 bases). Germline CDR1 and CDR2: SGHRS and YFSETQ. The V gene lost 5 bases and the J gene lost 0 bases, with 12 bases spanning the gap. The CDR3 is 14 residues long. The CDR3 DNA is TGCGCCAGCAGACCCCAGGGGGGCTCCTACGAGCAGTACTTC. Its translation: CASRPQGGSYEQYF.

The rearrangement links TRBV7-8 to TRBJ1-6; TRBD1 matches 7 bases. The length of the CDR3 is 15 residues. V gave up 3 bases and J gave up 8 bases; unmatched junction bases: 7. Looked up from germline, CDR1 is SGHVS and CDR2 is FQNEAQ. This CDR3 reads CASSFDDREHSPLHF. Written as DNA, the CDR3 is TGTGCCAGCAGCTTCGACGACAGGGAACATTCACCCCTCCACTTT. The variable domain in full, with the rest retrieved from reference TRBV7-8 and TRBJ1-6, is GAGVSQSPRYKVAKRGQDVALRCDPISGHVSLFWYQQALGQGPEFLTYFQNEAQLDKSGLPSDRFFAERPEGSVSTLKIQRTQQEDSAVYLCASSFDDREHSPLHFGNGTRLTVT.

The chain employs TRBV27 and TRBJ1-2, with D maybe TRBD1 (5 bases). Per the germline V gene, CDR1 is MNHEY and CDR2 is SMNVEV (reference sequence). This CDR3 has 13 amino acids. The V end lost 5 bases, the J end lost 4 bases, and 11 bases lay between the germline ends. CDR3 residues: CASSPRRGYGYTF. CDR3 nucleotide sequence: TGTGCCAGCAGTCCCCGTAGGGGCTATGGCTACACCTTC.

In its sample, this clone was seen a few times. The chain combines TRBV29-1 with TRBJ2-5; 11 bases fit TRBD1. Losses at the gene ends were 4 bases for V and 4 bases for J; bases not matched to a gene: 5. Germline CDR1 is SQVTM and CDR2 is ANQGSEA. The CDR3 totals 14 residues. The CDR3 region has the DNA TGCAGCGTTGTTGTTGGGACAGGGGGAGAGACCCAGTACTTC. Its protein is CSVVVGTGGETQYF.

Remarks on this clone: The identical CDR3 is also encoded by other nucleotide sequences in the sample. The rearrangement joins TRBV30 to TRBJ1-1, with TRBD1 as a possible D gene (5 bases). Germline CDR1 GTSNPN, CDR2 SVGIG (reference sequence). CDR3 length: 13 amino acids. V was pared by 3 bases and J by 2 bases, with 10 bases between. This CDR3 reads CAWSRQGNTEAFF. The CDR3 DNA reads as TGTGCCTGGAGCCGGCAGGGTAACACTGAAGCTTTCTTT.

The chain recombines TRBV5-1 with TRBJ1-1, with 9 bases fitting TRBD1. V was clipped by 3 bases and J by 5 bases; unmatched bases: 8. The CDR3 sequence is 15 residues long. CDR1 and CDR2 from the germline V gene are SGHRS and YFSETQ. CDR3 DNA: TGCGCCAGCAGCTCAGACAGGGGGTTAGGTACTGAAGCTTTCTTT. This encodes CASSSDRGLGTEAFF.

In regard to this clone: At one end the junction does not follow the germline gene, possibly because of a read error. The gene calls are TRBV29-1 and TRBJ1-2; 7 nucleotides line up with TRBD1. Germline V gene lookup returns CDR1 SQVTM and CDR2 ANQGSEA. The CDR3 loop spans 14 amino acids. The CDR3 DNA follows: TGCAGCGCTGAAGGGGGCGCGATAGTCTATGGCTACACCTTC. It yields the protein CSAEGGAIVYGYTF.

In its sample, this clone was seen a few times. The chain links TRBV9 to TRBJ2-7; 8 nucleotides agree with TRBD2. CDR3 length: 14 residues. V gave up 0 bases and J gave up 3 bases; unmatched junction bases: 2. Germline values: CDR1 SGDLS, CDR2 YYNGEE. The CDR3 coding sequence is TGTGCCAGCAGCGTAGAGGCGGGGGGCTACGAGCAGTACTTC. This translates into CASSVEAGGYEQYF.

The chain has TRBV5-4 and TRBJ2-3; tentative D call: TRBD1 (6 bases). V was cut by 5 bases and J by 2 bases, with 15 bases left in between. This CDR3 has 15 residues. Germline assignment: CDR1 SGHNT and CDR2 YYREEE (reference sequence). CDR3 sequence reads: CASSSSQGHTDTQYF. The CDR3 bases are TGTGCCAGCAGTAGTAGTCAGGGACACACAGATACGCAGTATTTT.

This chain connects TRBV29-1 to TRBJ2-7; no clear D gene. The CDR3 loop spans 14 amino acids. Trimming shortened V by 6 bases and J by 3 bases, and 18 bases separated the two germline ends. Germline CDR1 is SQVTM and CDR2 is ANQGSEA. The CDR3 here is CSVNLQGAGYEQYF. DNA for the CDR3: TGCAGCGTCAATTTACAAGGCGCTGGCTACGAGCAGTACTTC.

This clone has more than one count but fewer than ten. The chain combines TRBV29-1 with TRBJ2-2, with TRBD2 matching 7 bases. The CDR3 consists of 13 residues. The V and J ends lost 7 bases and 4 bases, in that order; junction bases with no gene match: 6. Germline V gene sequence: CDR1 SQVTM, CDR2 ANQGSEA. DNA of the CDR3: TGCAGCGCCCGGGGAGGGGTCACCGGGGAGCTGTTTTTT. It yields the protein CSARGGVTGELFF.